This passage covers 29 T cell receptor beta chains from one sample sequenced in a study of CD8 T cells in ankylosing spondylitis. Using its own MiXCR run on the 5' RACE reads, TCRdb lists one record per CDR3 protein. In the table there are roughly 150,000 distinct CDR3 sequences, around a third of which are singletons. Sequencing was done on a sample of synovial fluid, either unsorted or a sorted T cell fraction (not recorded which). These receptors were collected from a male donor with ankylosing spondylitis.

V and J are TRBV20-1 and TRBJ2-5; 7 nucleotides align to TRBD1. The CDR3 length is 14 residues. Germline CDR1 is DFQATT and CDR2 is SNEGSKA (reference sequence). V trimming: 4 bases; J trimming: 3 bases; junction bases outside the gene matches: 8. The CDR3 coding sequence is TGCAGTGCTATCCAGACAGGGAACAAAGAGACCCAGTACTTC. It codes for CSAIQTGNKETQYF.

The V and J genes are TRBV5-1 and TRBJ2-7; D may correspond to TRBD1 or TRBD2 (6 bases each). The CDR3 length is 15 residues. The germline V gene has CDR1 SGHRS and CDR2 YFSETQ. Trimming cost V 0 bases and J 0 bases, with 10 bases left between them. The CDR3 DNA is TGCGCCAGCAGCTTGGGGGGGGCGATCTCCTACGAGCAGTACTTC. Its protein is CASSLGGAISYEQYF.

This clonotype was seen at least ten times. The chain carries TRBV6-2 or TRBV6-3 and TRBJ1-6, with a weak D call TRBD1 (5 bases). The CDR3 loop spans 15 amino acids. CDR1 is MNHEY and CDR2 is SVGEGT in the germline V gene. V lost 5 bases, J lost 10 bases, and 18 bases lay in between. The DNA for the CDR3 is TGTGCCAGCAGTACCGCCCTTTCGACAGCCTCACCCCTCCACTTT. Its translation is CASSTALSTASPLHF.

This clonotype turned up a few times. The chain uses TRBV21-1 and TRBJ2-2; the table names TRBD1, a call not compared with the DNA. TRBV21-1 is flagged as a pseudogene. The CDR3 has 15 residues. CDR3 residues: CASSKDRGHTGELFF. The CDR3 bases are TGTGCCAGCAGCAAAGACAGGGGGCACACCGGGGAGCTGTTTTTT.

The gene calls are TRBV5-1 and TRBJ2-3; either TRBD1 or TRBD2 may fit D (6 bases each). Trimming cost V 5 bases and J 0 bases, with 16 bases left between them. CDR1 and CDR2 from the germline V gene are SGHRS and YFSETQ. The CDR3 is 16 residues long. The CDR3, as DNA: TGCGCCAGCAGTCAAGGGGGGTACTCTAGCACAGATACGCAGTATTTT. It translates to CASSQGGYSSTDTQYF.

This sequence joins TRBV4-3 and TRBJ2-7; 9 bases are a match to TRBD1. Per germline, CDR1 LGHNA and CDR2 YSLEER. This CDR3 has 16 residues. J gave up 3 bases and V 3 bases, and 9 bases lay outside the gene matches. The CDR3 sequence: CASSQEVQGAFYEQYF. Written as DNA, the CDR3 is TGCGCCAGCAGCCAGGAAGTACAGGGGGCTTTCTACGAGCAGTACTTC.

The gene calls are TRBV4-1 and TRBJ2-7; D is perhaps TRBD1 or TRBD2 (5 bases each). V shed 2 bases and J shed 1 base, with 12 bases lying between them. Germline-derived CDR1 and CDR2 are MGHRA and YSYEKL. There are 15 residues in the CDR3. CDR3 region: CASSQPSRGSYEQYF. CDR3 bases: TGCGCCAGCAGCCAACCCTCGAGGGGATCCTACGAGCAGTACTTC.

This clonotype has more than one count but fewer than ten. The chain carries TRBV3-1 and TRBJ2-7, with D perhaps matching TRBD1 (5 bases). Germline CDR1 is LGHDT and CDR2 is YNNKEL (reference sequence). There are 14 residues in the CDR3. The V gene lost 1 base and the J gene lost 7 bases, with 14 bases spanning the gap. The CDR3 loop reads CASSQAGLSREQYF. The CDR3 bases are TGTGCCAGCAGCCAAGCAGGGCTCTCGAGGGAGCAGTACTTC.

The chain is built from TRBV12-3 or TRBV12-4 and TRBJ1-2; no firm D call. The CDR3 length is 14 residues. Trimming stripped 0 bases from V and 8 bases from J, with 13 bases between. The CDR3 bases are TGTGCCAGCAGTTTAGCCGCGCTTGGCGAAGGCTACACCTTC. It specifies CASSLAALGEGYTF.

The table lists this clonotype with a few counts. The chain links TRBV9 to TRBJ2-1, with D tentatively TRBD1 (6 bases). Germline V gives CDR1 SGDLS, CDR2 YYNGEE. V was shortened by 3 bases and J by 0 bases, with 16 bases between the two germline ends. The CDR3 runs 17 residues. Here the CDR3 reads CASSGGHPGSSYNEQFF. DNA for the CDR3: TGTGCCAGCAGCGGGGGGCATCCAGGTTCCTCCTACAATGAGCAGTTCTTC.

This clonotype was recorded a few times. The CDR3 sequence is CSARRSGGPVETQYF. CDR3 bases: TGCAGTGCTAGGCGAAGCGGGGGGCCAGTAGAGACCCAGTACTTC. The rearrangement joins TRBV20-1 to TRBJ2-5; 9 bases align to TRBD2. The CDR3 sequence is 15 residues long. Germline CDR1 DFQATT, CDR2 SNEGSKA (reference sequence). V shed 3 bases, J shed 4 bases, and the junction held 9 bases outside the gene matches.

The chain uses TRBV24-1 and TRBJ1-2, with 7 nucleotides matching TRBD1. Looked up from germline, CDR1 is KGHDR and CDR2 is SFDVKD. The CDR3 has 13 amino acids. The trim removed 4 bases at V and 7 bases at J, leaving 5 bases unmatched. The CDR3 reads CATSDGDSFGYTF. The DNA of the CDR3 is TGTGCCACCAGTGACGGGGACAGTTTTGGCTACACCTTC.

The chain combines TRBV18 with TRBJ2-3; 7 bases agree with TRBD1. Germline V gene data show CDR1 as KGHSH and CDR2 as LQKENI. The CDR3 is 15 residues long. V shed 1 base and J 1 base; nucleotides not matched to a gene: 2. DNA of the CDR3: TGTGCCAGCTCACCACGAGGGACAGGCACAGATACGCAGTATTTT. Its translation is CASSPRGTGTDTQYF.

This clonotype came up many times. The V gene is TRBV20-1, the J gene TRBJ2-3, with 9 bases that match TRBD1. This CDR3 is built from 18 residues. Per the germline V gene, CDR1 is DFQATT and CDR2 is SNEGSKA (reference sequence). V shed 0 bases, J shed 3 bases, and the junction held 13 bases outside the gene matches. The CDR3 loop reads CSARDLITGGASTDTQYF. DNA of the CDR3: TGCAGTGCTAGAGATCTCATTACAGGGGGCGCGTCGACAGATACGCAGTATTTT.

Here the CDR3 reads CSLRGKVETQYF. The CDR3 DNA is TGCAGTCTTAGAGGGAAAGTCGAGACCCAGTACTTC. The rearrangement uses TRBV20-1 and TRBJ2-5, with D possibly TRBD2 on 5 matching bases. CDR1 is DFQATT, CDR2 SNEGSKA, per germline (reference sequence). V lost 8 bases and J lost 5, with 15 bases in between. The CDR3 contains 12 residues.

This chain connects TRBV7-2 to TRBJ2-3, with D unclear. Between the trimmed V and J ends, which lost 5 bases and 1 base, there was a span of 10 bases. Germline V lookup: CDR1 SGHTA, CDR2 FQGNSA. This CDR3 has 14 residues. CDR3: CASSPMVGTDTQYF. The CDR3 DNA sequence: TGTGCCAGCAGCCCCATGGTGGGCACAGATACGCAGTATTTT.

This clonotype appeared a few times. The rearrangement joins TRBV4-3 to TRBJ2-3, with 8 nucleotides matching TRBD2. V dropped 2 bases and J dropped 2; count of bases not matched to a gene: 12. CDR1 is LGHNA, CDR2 YSLEER, per germline. This CDR3 is 18 amino acids long. Here the CDR3 DNA reads TGCGCCAGCAGCCAAAAAAAGGGGCTAGCGGGTTTCACAGATACGCAGTATTTT. It encodes CASSQKKGLAGFTDTQYF.

This chain links TRBV5-1 with TRBJ1-6, with a tentative D call TRBD1 (6 bases). Germline assignment: CDR1 SGHRS and CDR2 YFSETQ. There are 14 residues in the CDR3. The V end lost 4 bases, the J end lost 8 bases, and 13 bases lay between the germline ends. The CDR3 nucleotides are TGCGCCAGCAGCGCTGGGACAAGTTATTCACCCCTCCACTTT. It codes for CASSAGTSYSPLHF.

There are many counts of this clonotype. This chain uses TRBV4-3 with TRBJ1-2; D unresolved. V dropped 4 bases and J dropped 8 bases, with 8 bases sitting between them. This CDR3 spans 11 amino acids. Germline assignment: CDR1 LGHNA and CDR2 YSLEER. The CDR3 region has the DNA TGCGCCAGCAGCCCTACTTGCGGCTACACCTTC. This gives the protein CASSPTCGYTF.

A remark on this clonotype: This sequence may be a read error, since a much larger clone differs from it by one base. The V gene is TRBV10-3, the J gene TRBJ2-3, with D perhaps given as TRBD1 or TRBD2 (6 bases each). The CDR3 has 15 amino acids. CDR1 and CDR2 (germline): ENHRY, SYGVKD. CDR3 nucleotide sequence: TGTGCCATCAGCCAGGGGCGGGAAGGCGGAGATACGCAGTGTTTT. This translates into CAISQGREGGDTQCF.

This clonotype was recorded a few times. The chain carries TRBV20-1 and TRBJ1-5; D gene unclear. The CDR3 runs 14 residues. Germline CDR1 is DFQATT and CDR2 is SNEGSKA (reference sequence). Trimming stripped 2 bases from V and 5 bases from J, with 13 bases between. Written as DNA, the CDR3 is TGCAGTGCTAGACGTCCGTCCGGGGATCAGCCCCAGCATTTT. Its protein is CSARRPSGDQPQHF.

This clonotype was found once. The rearrangement joins TRBV20-1 to TRBJ1-3, with a possible D match to TRBD1 (6 bases). Germline V gene sequence: CDR1 DFQATT, CDR2 SNEGSKA (reference sequence). The CDR3 spans 13 residues. V lost 6 bases and J 2 bases, leaving 11 bases between the germline ends. The CDR3 protein is CSAASGAGNTIYF. The CDR3 region has the DNA TGCAGTGCCGCGTCAGGGGCTGGAAACACCATATATTTT.

The chain recombines TRBV11-2 with TRBJ2-7, with D possibly being TRBD1 (6 bases). Trimming cost V 5 bases and J 5 bases, with 22 bases left between them. The CDR3 length is 16 residues. Per the germline V gene, CDR1 is SGHAT and CDR2 is FQNNGV. CDR3 DNA: TGTGCCAGCAGCCCCCTCGGGGCAGGGGAAATCCACGAGCAGTACTTC. Translating it yields CASSPLGAGEIHEQYF.

The V and J genes are TRBV7-2 and TRBJ2-7, with D possibly being TRBD2 (5 bases). The V and J ends lost 2 bases and 5 bases respectively, with 10 bases between them. The CDR3 is 13 amino acids. The V gene's germline CDR1 is SGHTA and CDR2 FQGNSA. DNA of the CDR3: TGTGCCAGCAGCTTACGGTTGGAGGACGAGCAGTACTTC. Amino acids: CASSLRLEDEQYF.

CDR3 sequence: CASSLGYTYTGELFF. DNA for the CDR3: TGTGCCAGCAGCTTAGGGTACACCTACACCGGGGAGCTGTTTTTT. V and J are TRBV7-3 and TRBJ2-2, with D unclear. Trimming removed 2 bases from V and 3 bases from J, with 10 bases in between. Germline CDR1 SGHTA, CDR2 FQGTGA. This CDR3 has 15 residues.

V gene TRBV5-5 combines with J gene TRBJ1-3; D remains ambiguous. The germline V gene has CDR1 SGHKS and CDR2 YYEKEE (reference sequence). The V end was cut by 3 bases, the J end by 0 bases, with 13 bases between. This CDR3 region has 16 residues. This CDR3 reads CASSSAAVISGNTIYF. The CDR3, as DNA: TGTGCCAGCAGCTCGGCGGCAGTCATCTCTGGAAACACCATATATTTT.

This clonotype was counted only a few times. This rearrangement joins TRBV5-1 to TRBJ2-5; a possible D gene is TRBD1 (6 bases). This CDR3 is 15 amino acids long. Trimming left V 0 bases short and J 3 bases short, with 12 bases between. CDR1 is SGHRS, CDR2 YFSETQ, per germline. The CDR3 nucleotides read TGCGCCAGCAGCTTGGGAGGGTCAGGGGAAGAGACCCAGTACTTC. It encodes CASSLGGSGEETQYF.

This chain joins TRBV20-1 and TRBJ1-5; no clear D gene. V lost 3 bases, J lost 0 bases, and 6 bases lay in between. The CDR3 sequence is 13 residues long. CDR1 and CDR2 from the germline V gene are DFQATT and SNEGSKA (reference sequence). The CDR3 region has the DNA TGCAGTGCTAGCACAGATAGCAATCAGCCCCAGCATTTT. Translated: CSASTDSNQPQHF.

This chain joins TRBV11-2 and TRBJ2-7, with D possibly being TRBD1 (6 bases). The germline V gene has CDR1 SGHAT and CDR2 FQNNGV. Trimming pared 5 bases from V and 7 bases from J, leaving 18 bases between. The CDR3 loop spans 14 amino acids. The DNA of the CDR3 is TGTGCCAGCAGCGCCGGGACACATCCCTTGGAGCAGTACTTC. Translated, it gives CASSAGTHPLEQYF.